The clone carrying this T cell receptor (beta chain) was picked up a small number of times. Clones were read by immunoSEQ multiplex PCR, and TCRdb kept only the in-frame ones, dropping some. This sample has fewer than 20,000 clones, with approximately 82% found just once. Specified treatment: randomized to nivolumab then ipilimumab (arm A) or the reverse (arm B). Patients had received no earlier DNA-damaging chemotherapy. PBMC sorting kept live CD3+CD8+ cells without CD19 or CD56. The source of the sample is a study of sequential checkpoint blockade in melanoma. Study overall: Arm A got nivolumab then ipilimumab; arm B the reverse, 1:1.

The germline V gene encodes CDR1 MNHEY and CDR2 SMNVEV (reference sequence). Between the trimmed V and J ends, which lost 5 bases and 10 bases, there was a span of 12 bases. The CDR3 contains 12 residues. The specimen was CD8+ T cells sorted from blood (inferred from file names), collected from a patient given nivolumab and ipilimumab in sequence. The rearrangement links TRBV27 to TRBJ1-5; D might be TRBD1 (5 bases). The sequence was collected from a human donor with melanoma. The CDR3 DNA follows: TGTGCCAGCAGTCCGACAGTATCCCCCCAGCATTTT. This encodes CASSPTVSPQHF.